These 21 T cell receptor beta chains were sequenced from one sample in a study of regulatory T cells in long-lasting Graves disease. Time point denoted: persistent/refractory GD, antithyroid drugs over 5 years with positive TRAb. Following extraction of RNA from PBMCs, that RNA was used to make the TCR library. HTBI primers from iRepertoire and Arm-PCR of CDR3 regions yielded the TCR beta libraries. One entry per CDR3 protein results from TCRdb running MiXCR on the multiplex PCR reads. The table has approximately 400,000 distinct CDR3 sequences, 20% to 25% seen once. The material sequenced was peripheral blood mononuclear cells (PBMCs), taken when the disease was refractory, from a patient treated with antithyroid drugs. These receptors were collected from a woman in her thirties or forties with Graves disease.

As regards this clonotype: A much bigger clone sits one base away, suggesting this may be a read error. The chain is built from TRBV6-1 and TRBJ2-7; D ambiguous. CDR3 length equals 15 residues. The germline V gene has CDR1 MNHNS and CDR2 SASEGT. Here the CDR3 DNA reads TGTGCCAGCAGCCTTTTTTCACAGCGAGCCTACGAGCAGCACTTC. Amino acid sequence: CASSLFSQRAYEQHF.

In DNA, the CDR3 is TGTGCCACCAGTGAGGAGGACAGGGATGGCTACACCTTC. This translates into CATSEEDRDGYTF. J is TRBJ1-2 and V is TRBV24-1, with 8 positions matching TRBD1. The CDR3 loop spans 13 amino acids. With 4 bases clipped from V and 6 bases from J, the junction kept 3 bases outside the gene matches. From germline, CDR1 is KGHDR and CDR2 SFDVKD.

This clonotype was seen repeatedly, ten times or more. CDR3 sequence reads: CASRENGLAGTRSYEQYF. CDR3 in DNA: TGTGCCAGCAGAGAAAACGGACTAGCGGGAACACGCTCCTACGAGCAGTACTTC. The rearrangement links TRBV2 to TRBJ2-7, with 12 bases fitting TRBD2. With 6 bases clipped from V and 0 bases from J, the junction kept 12 bases outside the gene matches. This CDR3 comprises 18 residues. From germline, CDR1 is SNHLY and CDR2 FYNNEI.

This clonotype was counted at least ten times. The chain carries TRBV28 and TRBJ1-4, with 10 bases that match TRBD1. Trimming at V came to 5 bases and at J to 8 bases, leaving 14 bases not matched to a gene. This CDR3 region has 17 residues. The germline V gene has CDR1 MDHEN and CDR2 SYDVKM. The CDR3 DNA follows: TGTGCCAGCAGTGGACGACAGGGGGCTGGGGACTTCGAAAAACTGTTTTTT. Translation gives CASSGRQGAGDFEKLFF.

This clonotype was detected a few times. The chain couples TRBV14 to TRBJ2-7; 7 bases agree with TRBD2. V shed 4 bases and J 3 bases; nucleotides not matched to a gene: 6. This CDR3 spans 14 amino acids. CDR1 is SGHDN and CDR2 is FVKESK in the germline V gene. The CDR3 spells CASSLGGIFYEQYF. As DNA, the CDR3 is TGTGCCAGCAGCCTCGGGGGGATCTTCTACGAGCAGTACTTC.

The V and J genes are TRBV7-8 and TRBJ2-5; maybe TRBD2 (6 bases). Trimming took 0 bases from V and 2 from J, leaving 13 bases between them. The CDR3 consists of 16 residues. Germline V CDR1 and CDR2: SGHVS, FQNEAQ. CDR3: CASSLAAGRLQETQYF. The CDR3 region has the DNA TGTGCCAGCAGCTTAGCGGCGGGGCGGCTGCAAGAGACCCAGTACTTC.

This clonotype has just a few counts. The chain carries TRBV29-1 and TRBJ2-5, with 9 nucleotides matching TRBD1. Germline trimming cut 1 base from V and 4 bases from J; bases unmatched to any gene: 1. CDR3 length equals 13 residues. CDR1 SQVTM and CDR2 ANQGSEA come from the germline V gene. CDR3 DNA: TGCAGCGTTGAAGGACAGGGGGTAGAGACCCAGTACTTC. It yields the protein CSVEGQGVETQYF.

V is TRBV7-9 and J is TRBJ2-7, with TRBD1 matching 11 bases. The junction had 11 bases not matched to a gene; V was cut back by 2 bases and J by 5 bases. The CDR3 loop spans 17 amino acids. Germline assignment: CDR1 SEHNR and CDR2 FQNEAQ (reference sequence). The CDR3 region is CASSLYGRDRGFDEQYF. The CDR3 DNA is TGTGCCAGCAGCTTATACGGACGGGACAGGGGGTTCGACGAGCAGTACTTC.

This clonotype was seen many times. The rearrangement joins TRBV7-9 to TRBJ1-6; 8 bases agree with TRBD1. Germline V CDR1 and CDR2: SEHNR, FQNEAQ (reference sequence). The CDR3 has 15 amino acids. The J segment lost 8 bases and the V segment lost 5 bases, leaving 8 bases of the junction unmatched. CDR3 in DNA: TGTGCCAGCAGCCGCGGACAGGGCATGGATTCACCCCTCCACTTT. Translated: CASSRGQGMDSPLHF.

This clonotype has ten or more counts. At one end, the junction sequence differs from germline, possibly due to a read error. The rearrangement uses TRBV28 and TRBJ2-4; 10 bases fit TRBD2. CDR1 and CDR2 from the germline V gene are MDHEN and SYDVKM. This CDR3 contains 17 residues. CDR3 sequence reads: CASSLLGLAGAQNIQYF. The CDR3 DNA reads as TGTGCCAGCAGTTTATTGGGGCTAGCGGGAGCCCAAAACATTCAGTACTTC.

This clonotype was seen a few times. The chain carries TRBV7-2 and TRBJ1-6, with a weak D call TRBD1 (5 bases). The CDR3 has 17 residues. Per germline, CDR1 SGHTA and CDR2 FQGNSA. Trimming took 2 bases from V and 7 from J, leaving 18 bases between them. Written as DNA, the CDR3 is TGTGCCAGCAGCTTAAGGCCAGCAGGGAGGTACAATTCACCCCTCCACTTT. Translating gives CASSLRPAGRYNSPLHF.

In its sample, this clonotype was seen a few times. CDR3 nucleotides: TGTGCCAGTAGTACGGTACGGGACACCTATCAGCCCCAGCATTTT. Translation gives CASSTVRDTYQPQHF. The chain joins TRBV19 to TRBJ1-5; tentatively, D is TRBD1 (6 bases). Germline CDR1 and CDR2: LNHDA and SQIVND (reference sequence). This CDR3 is built from 15 residues. The V and J ends lost 4 bases and 5 bases respectively, with 15 bases between them. Looking up the rest from reference TRBV19 and TRBJ1-5 gives the full variable domain: DGGITQSPKYLFRKEGQNVTLSCEQNLNHDAMYWYRQDPGQGLRLIYYSQIVNDFQKGDIAEGYSVSREKKESFPLTVTSAQKNPTAFYLCASSTVRDTYQPQHFGDGTRLSIL.

The V gene is TRBV20-1, the J gene TRBJ1-1, with D perhaps TRBD1 (5 bases). V lost 0 bases, J lost 0 bases, and 14 bases lay in between. The CDR3 sequence is 16 residues long. Germline V lookup: CDR1 DFQATT, CDR2 SNEGSKA (reference sequence). The CDR3 sequence is CSARDRKGLMNTEAFF. The CDR3 DNA sequence: TGCAGTGCTAGAGATCGGAAGGGGCTCATGAACACTGAAGCTTTCTTT.

This clonotype has at least ten counts. The chain joins TRBV2 to TRBJ2-2; no definite D call. The CDR3 is 15 amino acids. CDR1 is SNHLY and CDR2 is FYNNEI in the germline V gene. Trimming took 7 bases from V and 0 from J, leaving 12 bases between them. The CDR3 DNA reads TGTGCCAGCACGTACAGAACTACGAACACCGGGGAGCTGTTTTTT. Its translation: CASTYRTTNTGELFF. Full variable domain (missing parts from reference TRBV2 and TRBJ2-2): EPEVTQTPSHQVTQMGQEVILRCVPISNHLYFYWYRQILGQKVEFLVSFYNNEISEKSEIFDDQFSVERPDGSNFTLKIRSTKLEDSAMYFCASTYRTTNTGELFFGEGSRLTVL.

In its sample, this clonotype was seen a few times. The J gene is TRBJ2-1, the V gene TRBV5-1; D tentatively reads TRBD1 or TRBD2 (5 bases each). V gave up 4 bases and J gave up 6 bases, with 11 bases separating them. The CDR3 is 13 amino acids. From germline, CDR1 is SGHRS and CDR2 YFSETQ. The CDR3 bases are TGCGCCAGCAGCGGAAAGAGGGGCAATGAGCAGTTCTTC. Protein product: CASSGKRGNEQFF.

This clonotype came up many times. V is TRBV12-3 or TRBV12-4 and J is TRBJ1-1, with D possibly matching TRBD1 (5 bases). The V end lost 6 bases, the J end lost 1 base, and 12 bases lay between the germline ends. The CDR3 sequence is 14 residues long. In DNA, the CDR3 is TGTGCCAGCAGAGGACAACCATCGAACACTGAAGCTTTCTTT. Translated: CASRGQPSNTEAFF.

This clonotype was picked up a small number of times. The chain recombines TRBV20-1 with TRBJ1-1; D not resolved. CDR3 length: 12 amino acids. In germline, CDR1 is DFQATT, CDR2 SNEGSKA (reference sequence). V was clipped by 3 bases and J by 6 bases, with 11 bases between them. This CDR3 reads CSASRNEPEAFF. CDR3 DNA: TGCAGTGCTAGCAGGAATGAGCCTGAAGCTTTCTTT.

This clonotype was seen a handful of times. The CDR3 sequence is CATSRTGSFSGANVLTF. CDR3 nucleotides: TGTGCCACCTCCCGGACGGGAAGCTTCTCTGGGGCCAACGTCCTGACTTTC. The V call is TRBV19, the J call TRBJ2-6, with D possibly being TRBD2 (5 bases). V lost 10 bases and J 0 bases, leaving 19 bases between the germline ends. This CDR3 region has 17 residues. CDR1 LNHDA and CDR2 SQIVND come from the germline V gene (reference sequence).

This clonotype was seen a few times. The genes are TRBV5-4 and TRBJ2-7; 12 bases map to TRBD2. Germline assignment: CDR1 SGHNT and CDR2 YYREEE (reference sequence). The CDR3 runs to 15 residues. Unmatched junction bases numbered 5, after V lost 5 bases and J lost 2 bases. The CDR3 coding sequence is TGTGCCAGCAGTCGTCGACTAGCGGGAGCCTACGAGCAGTACTTC. Translated, it gives CASSRRLAGAYEQYF.

This clonotype was recorded a few times. The V call is TRBV28, the J call TRBJ2-1, with D tentatively TRBD1 or TRBD2 (6 bases each). From germline, CDR1 is MDHEN and CDR2 SYDVKM. The V end lost 0 bases, the J end lost 6 bases, and 27 bases lay between the germline ends. The CDR3 sequence is 20 residues long. This chain's CDR3 is CASSLWHGGLRLGVSNEQFF. CDR3 nucleotide sequence: TGTGCCAGCAGTTTATGGCATGGGGGCCTTAGACTAGGAGTTAGCAATGAGCAGTTCTTC.

The V call is TRBV19, the J call TRBJ2-6, with 7 nucleotides matching TRBD1. CDR1 and CDR2 from the germline V gene are LNHDA and SQIVND (reference sequence). V dropped 10 bases and J dropped 0; count of bases not matched to a gene: 6. This CDR3 is built from 15 residues. For the CDR3, the DNA is TGTGCCACTTCGGACAGGCCCTCTGGGGCCAACGTCCTGACTTTC. Its protein is CATSDRPSGANVLTF.